This TCR beta chain stems from a study of T cells in localized non-small cell lung cancer (dated by TCRdb to about 2020). Regarding the complete study: The study examined T cell repertoires in approximately 240 patients with early-stage NSCLC and compared tumors with uninvolved tumor-adjacent lungs. Of the NSCLC patients, fewer than 150 were male and about a hundred were female, and the mean age was approximately 66 years. The cohort consisted of a few hundred treatment-naive NSCLC patients whose localized lung tumors had been resected. Overall study outcomes, separate from this receptor: The highest T cell clonality was observed in uninvolved tumor-adjacent lung, where clonality exceeded that of tumor, suggesting that antigenic responses were more focused in uninvolved tumor-adjacent lung. A median of roughly 58 of the top 100 tumor clones were detected in paired uninvolved adjacent lung, and some 29 of these tumor clones were also found among the top 100 clones of the paired uninvolved adjacent lung. Since the design was exploratory, TCR variables were selected using unadjusted p-values with no false-discovery rate correction. Longer overall survival was associated with higher blood T cell density, whereas shorter survival was associated with higher adjacent-lung clonality. Because multi-region tumor sequencing was not done, intratumor heterogeneity could not be ruled out.

Comment on this clone: Its antigen is currently not known. No per-base quality is available; no much larger clone lies one base away.

Uninvolved adjacent lung was taken at least 2 cm from the tumor margin and confirmed free of atypia by two independent pathologists. At diagnosis, tumor, uninvolved tumor-adjacent lung and peripheral blood were collected and then preserved as a mix of FFPE and fresh-frozen material. Trimming leaves V shorter by 4 bases and J shorter by 3 bases, with the junction holding 5 bases beyond the gene matches. Via the germline V gene (reference sequence), CDR1 is LNHDA and CDR2 SQIVND. The CDR3, cysteine through phenylalanine, is 15 amino acids long. Left in the record is the CDR3 DNA by itself, 45 bases read in frame from the first base. The immunoSEQ Assay was used to sequence TCR beta CDR3 regions from DNA. For the original study's pipeline: T cell density was computed as TCR beta template counts normalized to usable DNA estimated by amplifying housekeeping genes. The preseqR package was used to estimate richness by extrapolating to 400,000 templates for PBMC samples and to 120,000 templates for tissue samples. Clonality was defined by subtracting Pielou's evenness from one. Tissue-enriched TCRs were identified through differential abundance testing performed on productive amino-acid clonotypes, with a minimum total count of 5 and an alpha of 0.1. The Jaccard Index and the Morisita Overlap Index were used to measure how much the repertoires overlapped between compartments. GLIPH grouped TCR beta CDR3s together with public tetramer-defined viral CDR3s, and a viral motif had to include at least three viral sequences and also show V-gene enrichment. TCRdb stores this immuneACCESS table with in-frame sequences only. Part of the clones is absent; in the studies checked, under half of the shortfall reflects unresolved V genes, and no reason is known for the rest. V, J and clone size reflect that table, while D and trimming were determined from the DNA. Here the sample has 2,000 to 2,500 clones; around 37% occur a single time. The ten largest clonotypes hold around 10% of the sample.

The TCR originated in a female donor of 60 years or more with stage I squamous cell lung carcinoma. The sequencing here drew on normal lung tissue next to the tumor, taken before any cancer treatment. The chain joins TRBV19 to TRBJ2-1, with 8 central nucleotides matching TRBD1. The DNA reads as follows: TGTGCCAGTAGTACCTCAGGGGGCTACTACAATGAGCAGTTCTTC. Its translation is CASSTSGGYYNEQFF.